These 5 T cell receptor beta chains came from one sample sequenced in a study of OX40 agonist ivuxolimab in advanced cancers. Assay used: immunoSEQ multiplex PCR; TCRdb lists only in-frame clones, some missing. In the table there are 73,000 or so clones, roughly 90% of which are singletons. The input for sequencing was CD4+ or CD8+ T cells sorted from blood, taken in a trial of the OX40 agonist ivuxolimab. The receptors were gathered from an adult with an advanced solid tumor such as melanoma, head and neck, liver or kidney cancer.

The chain uses TRBV6-5 and TRBJ1-2, with D tentatively TRBD1 (6 bases). The CDR3 is 14 residues long. V was cut by 2 bases and J by 8 bases, with 15 bases left in between. Germline-derived CDR1 and CDR2 are MNHEY and SVGAGI. The CDR3 region is CASSYAETGTGYTF. The CDR3 bases are TGTGCCAGCAGTTACGCAGAAACAGGGACGGGCTACACCTTC.

The chain uses TRBV6-5 and TRBJ1-1; D remains ambiguous. The length of the CDR3 is 15 residues. The V end lost 4 bases, the J end lost 0 bases, and 12 bases lay between the germline ends. Germline V gives CDR1 MNHEY, CDR2 SVGAGI. CDR3 coding DNA: TGTGCCAGCAGTTTAGGGCTCCAGATGAACACTGAAGCTTTCTTT. Its protein product is CASSLGLQMNTEAFF.

The V call is TRBV7-9, the J call TRBJ1-5; 9 bases align to TRBD1. J gave up 0 bases and V 1 base, and 10 bases lay outside the gene matches. The CDR3 runs to 19 residues. CDR1 is SEHNR, CDR2 FQNEAQ, per germline (reference sequence). The CDR3 DNA reads as TGTGCCAGCAGCTTAGAGCCGGGACAGGGCGGAGATAGCAATCAGCCCCAGCATTTT. It specifies CASSLEPGQGGDSNQPQHF.

Points on this clone: The same CDR3 also results from other DNA sequences found in this sample. This chain links TRBV25-1 with TRBJ1-1; D is unresolved. V was pared by 0 bases and J by 10 bases, with 6 bases between. The germline V gene has CDR1 MGHDK and CDR2 SYGVNS. This CDR3 has 11 residues. CDR3 in DNA: TGTGCCAGCAGTGAATACGGGAGAGCTTTCTTT. It translates to CASSEYGRAFF. The full variable domain, in which reference TRBV25-1 and TRBJ1-1 provide the parts outside the CDR3, is EADIYQTPRYLVIGTGKKITLECSQTMGHDKMYWYQQDPGMELHLIHYSYGVNSTEKGDLSSESTVSRIRTEHFPLTLESARPSHTSQYLCASSEYGRAFFGQGTRLTVV.

This rearrangement joins TRBV11-2 to TRBJ2-7; D is tentatively TRBD1 or TRBD2 (5 bases each). Trimming removed 5 bases at V and 4 bases at J, with 15 bases between. The CDR3 runs 14 residues. Germline V gene lookup returns CDR1 SGHAT and CDR2 FQNNGV. CDR3 nucleotide sequence: TGTGCCAGCAGCGCCGGGACCGCGGAATACGAGCAGTACTTC. Translating it yields CASSAGTAEYEQYF.